The next 3 T cell receptor beta chains were all read from a single sample in a study of CD8+ T cells in alopecia areata. Extracted RNA was reverse transcribed into cDNA, the sequencing template. Measured with immunoSEQ multiplex PCR; TCRdb has only the in-frame clones, and not every one. The top ten hold roughly 31% of the sample, which has about 23,000 clones, 50% to 55% seen once. Sequenced input: NKG2D-high CD8+ T cells sorted from blood. These receptors were collected from a human donor with alopecia areata.

A few counts support this clone. V is TRBV11-2 and J is TRBJ2-2, with 13 bases fitting TRBD2. Germline V gene data show CDR1 as SGHAT and CDR2 as FQNNGV. The CDR3 extends over 16 amino acids. Trimming cost V 5 bases and J 2 bases; bases outside gene matches: 2. The CDR3 sequence is CASSRTSGSNTGELFF. CDR3 DNA sequence: TGTGCCAGCAGCCGGACTAGCGGGAGTAACACCGGGGAGCTGTTTTTT.

J is TRBJ2-7 and V is TRBV7-9; D remains ambiguous. The CDR3 spans 14 residues. The V end lost 5 bases, the J end lost 2 bases, and 13 bases lay between the germline ends. Germline CDR1 SEHNR, CDR2 FQNEAQ (reference sequence). The CDR3 loop reads CASSQAGEAYEQYF. CDR3 DNA sequence: TGTGCCAGCAGCCAAGCAGGAGAGGCCTACGAGCAGTACTTC.

This clone was counted between two and nine times. This sequence joins TRBV7-9 and TRBJ2-1; 8 nucleotides line up with TRBD2. Germline V lookup: CDR1 SEHNR, CDR2 FQNEAQ (reference sequence). Trimming cost V 8 bases and J 3 bases; bases outside gene matches: 9. The CDR3 totals 15 residues. CDR3 loop: CASFRGAGDYNEQFF. CDR3 coding DNA: TGTGCCAGCTTCAGGGGAGCGGGGGACTACAATGAGCAGTTCTTC.